Presented here are 2 T cell receptor beta chains from one specimen sequenced in a study of siplizumab effects on memory and regulatory T cells. TCRdb keeps only in-frame clones here, not all; method: immunoSEQ multiplex PCR. The table has just over 60,000 clones, approximately 79% seen once. Sequencing used memory CD4+ T cells sorted from blood. Receptors were obtained from a human donor in good health.

The rearrangement links TRBV29-1 to TRBJ1-1; D remains ambiguous. There are 12 residues in the CDR3. In germline, CDR1 is SQVTM, CDR2 ANQGSEA. CDR3 region: CAGSGEGTEAFF. The DNA of the CDR3 is TGCGCCGGATCGGGAGAGGGCACTGAAGCTTTCTTT.

The chain carries TRBV6-6 and TRBJ2-2; D is unresolved. Germline V gene lookup returns CDR1 MNHNY and CDR2 SVGAGI (reference sequence). The CDR3 runs 14 residues. Between the trimmed V and J ends, which lost 4 bases and 2 bases, there was a span of 8 bases. The CDR3 here is CASSSKVNTGELFF. CDR3 DNA: TGTGCCAGCAGTTCAAAAGTCAACACCGGGGAGCTGTTTTTT.